The present TCR beta chain was sequenced within a study of blood T cell repertoires in COVID-19. This clone was picked up one time. Enrolled during active infection, Seattle patients were then followed longitudinally. Clones were read by immunoSEQ multiplex PCR, and TCRdb kept only the in-frame ones, dropping some. The sample holds approximately 140,000 clones, over 75% seen once. The CDR3 contains 14 residues. V gave up 3 bases and J gave up 8 bases; unmatched junction bases: 4. Germline V gene data show CDR1 as KGHSH and CDR2 as LQKENI. This rearrangement joins TRBV18 to TRBJ2-4; 10 bases line up with TRBD1. The sample comprised peripheral blood. The clonotype originates from a man aged 18 to 35 with COVID-19, enrolled during active disease. The CDR3 sequence is CASSPRTGGDIQYF. In DNA form, the CDR3 reads TGTGCCAGCTCACCGCGGACAGGGGGGGACATTCAGTACTTC.